Listed below are T cell receptor beta chains from one sample, sequenced in a study of cytomegalovirus exposure and HLA in healthy donors. Assay: immunoSEQ multiplex PCR; the TCRdb copy retains only in-frame clones and omits some. The table includes 110,000 to 150,000 clones, about 80% detected once. The sample consisted of PBMCs. The origin of the receptors is a woman in her late teens or twenties in good health and CMV-seropositive. Both conserved end residues are part of each CDR3. A D gene is named only where the DNA matches it firmly.

len: 15; d_gene: TRBD1; v_gene: TRBV19; CDR3aa: CASTKTGQDIGGYTF
len: 14; d_gene: TRBD2; v_gene: TRBV6-4; CDR3aa: CASRGGIDGNEQFF
len: 16; d_gene: .; v_gene: TRBV6-1; CDR3aa: CASSEAGGDSSYEQYF
len: 13; d_gene: .; v_gene: TRBV7-7; CDR3aa: CASSPSGPSTQYF
len: 14; d_gene: .; v_gene: TRBV6-5; CDR3aa: CASSYTLSGYGYTF
len: 12; d_gene: .; v_gene: TRBV5-1; CDR3aa: CASSLGQWEQFF
len: 13; d_gene: .; v_gene: TRBV5-1; CDR3aa: CASSTRSHNEQFF
len: 12; d_gene: TRBD1; v_gene: TRBV6-5; CDR3aa: CASGQGALEQYF
len: 15; d_gene: TRBD1; v_gene: TRBV7-2; CDR3aa: CASSFRTGGGSPLHF
len: 13; d_gene: TRBD1; v_gene: TRBV13; CDR3aa: CASSLQGAYGYTF
len: 15; d_gene: .; v_gene: TRBV5-6; CDR3aa: CASSLGQGNNQPQHF
len: 16; d_gene: TRBD1; v_gene: TRBV5-4; CDR3aa: CASSSARDSLGETQYF
len: 15; d_gene: .; v_gene: TRBV19; CDR3aa: CASSLQGEGNQPQHF
len: 13; d_gene: .; v_gene: TRBV28; CDR3aa: CASSFFRKETQYF
len: 13; d_gene: .; v_gene: TRBV23-1; CDR3aa: CASSNASSYEQFF
len: 13; d_gene: .; v_gene: TRBV6-1; CDR3aa: CASLAGGNYGYTF
len: 14; d_gene: .; v_gene: TRBV27; CDR3aa: CASSLVQGGSEQYF
len: 13; d_gene: TRBD1; v_gene: TRBV11-2; CDR3aa: CASSFPGQGKQYF
len: 13; d_gene: .; v_gene: TRBV4-1; CDR3aa: CASSRDFSYEQYF
len: 14; d_gene: TRBD2; v_gene: TRBV7-9; CDR3aa: CASSLAGGGDEQFF
len: 13; d_gene: TRBD2; v_gene: TRBV9; CDR3aa: CASSPERGEAQYF
len: 15; d_gene: TRBD1; v_gene: TRBV5-8; CDR3aa: CASSLTGGSYNEQFF
len: 15; d_gene: TRBD1; v_gene: TRBV18; CDR3aa: CASSPTGQGRSPLHF
len: 11; d_gene: TRBD1; v_gene: TRBV10-3; CDR3aa: CATTGGQTQYF
len: 15; d_gene: TRBD1; v_gene: TRBV9; CDR3aa: CASSRDRGDTGELFF
len: 14; d_gene: TRBD2; v_gene: TRBV29-1; CDR3aa: CSVDYTSGYNEQFF
len: 14; d_gene: .; v_gene: TRBV19; CDR3aa: CASSGGGPGDTQYF
len: 14; d_gene: .; v_gene: TRBV27; CDR3aa: CASSLDQGRETQYF
len: 15; d_gene: .; v_gene: TRBV9; CDR3aa: CASSVVPGLIGEQYF
len: 15; d_gene: TRBD1; v_gene: TRBV30; CDR3aa: CAWSVRAGGAYGYTF
len: 19; d_gene: .; v_gene: TRBV7-8; CDR3aa: CASSPFRVAPYSGANVLTF
len: 20; d_gene: .; v_gene: TRBV21-1; CDR3aa: CASSKGGRLAGKNSYNEQFF
len: 16; d_gene: TRBD1; v_gene: TRBV7-8; CDR3aa: CASSLGARGHSYGYTF
len: 15; d_gene: TRBD1; v_gene: TRBV10-3; CDR3aa: CAISDRTGGGYEAFF
len: 17; d_gene: TRBD2; v_gene: TRBV4-1; CDR3aa: CASSQGTSGGGLYEQYF
len: 16; d_gene: TRBD1; v_gene: TRBV9; CDR3aa: CASKRGTGGVDTEAFF
len: 12; d_gene: .; v_gene: TRBV6-5; CDR3aa: CASSQQGNEQFF
len: 16; d_gene: .; v_gene: TRBV28; CDR3aa: CASSFAGAGGQETQYF
len: 17; d_gene: TRBD1; v_gene: TRBV18; CDR3aa: CASSSRDRVLEDYGYTF
len: 14; d_gene: TRBD2; v_gene: TRBV30; CDR3aa: CAWSGDGGAFEQYF
len: 13; d_gene: .; v_gene: TRBV5-6; CDR3aa: CASSLTRDTEAFF
len: 12; d_gene: .; v_gene: TRBV29-1; CDR3aa: CSVQGFDYVYTF
len: 13; d_gene: .; v_gene: TRBV19; CDR3aa: CASSISINTEAFF
len: 15; d_gene: .; v_gene: TRBV18; CDR3aa: CASSPQGGSGNTIYF
len: 14; d_gene: TRBD1; v_gene: TRBV7-8; CDR3aa: CASSLRTGETEAFF
len: 14; d_gene: .; v_gene: TRBV28; CDR3aa: CASRALGQGGEQYF
len: 13; d_gene: TRBD1; v_gene: TRBV6-5; CDR3aa: CASTPDRANEQFF
len: 15; d_gene: .; v_gene: TRBV2; CDR3aa: CASSGGDVAPGELFF
len: 16; d_gene: TRBD1; v_gene: TRBV7-9; CDR3aa: CASSLTTGGLNEKLFF
len: 19; d_gene: TRBD2; v_gene: TRBV5-1; CDR3aa: CASSLDPRKAGVSTDTQYF
len: 13; d_gene: .; v_gene: TRBV6-1; CDR3aa: CASSLKPNTEAFF
len: 17; d_gene: .; v_gene: TRBV5-1; CDR3aa: CASSLVVGGTPNYGYTF